The source of this T cell receptor beta chain is a study of blood T cells in healthy people across ages. The overall study: With template switching, about one barcoded beta molecule was captured per two T cells.

A second PCR of about 7 to 12 cycles used a sample-barcoded 5' primer and a J-beta primer mix. Each CDR3 protein is one row after TCRdb ran MiXCR on the 5' RACE reads. The sample gives 800,000 to 950,000 distinct CDR3 sequences, under 50% of which show up once; 10% to 15% is in the top ten. Between the trimmed V and J ends, which lost 4 bases and 1 base, there was a span of 17 bases. The CDR3 is 16 amino acids. CDR1 and CDR2 (germline): SGHRS, YFSETQ. Peripheral blood, about 9.8 milliliters per donor, was collected. The chain combines TRBV5-1 with TRBJ1-2; perhaps TRBD1 as D (6 bases). The sequencing sample was made of blood. The sequence came from a man in his thirties or forties in good health. For the CDR3, the DNA is TGCGCCAGCAGCCCTGAGGGGGGCAGAAATAACTATGGCTACACCTTC. Protein: CASSPEGGRNNYGYTF. Combining the CDR3 with reference TRBV5-1 and TRBJ1-2 gives the whole variable domain KAGVTQTPRYLIKTRGQQVTLSCSPISGHRSVSWYQQTPGQGLQFLFEYFSETQRNKGNFPGRFSGRQFSNSRSEMNVSTLELGDSALYLCASSPEGGRNNYGYTFGSGTRLTVV.